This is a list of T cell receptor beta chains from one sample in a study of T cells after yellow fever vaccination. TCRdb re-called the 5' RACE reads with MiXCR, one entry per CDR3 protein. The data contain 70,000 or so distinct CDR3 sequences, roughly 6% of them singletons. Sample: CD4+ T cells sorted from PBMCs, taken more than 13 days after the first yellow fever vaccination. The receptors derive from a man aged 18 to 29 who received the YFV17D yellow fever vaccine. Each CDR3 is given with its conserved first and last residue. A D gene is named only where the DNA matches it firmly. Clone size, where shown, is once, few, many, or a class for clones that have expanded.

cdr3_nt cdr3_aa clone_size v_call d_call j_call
TGTGCCAGCAGTTTCTTCTGGACAGGGCACACCGGGGAGCTGTTTTTT CASSFFWTGHTGELFF many TRBV12-3/TRBV12-4 TRBD1 TRBJ2-2
TGTGCCAGCACTAGGACAGGGGGCTTATATGGCTACACCTTC CASTRTGGLYGYTF many TRBV7-9 TRBD1 TRBJ1-2
TGTGCCAGCAGCCCACAGGGTAACCAAGGGGATACGCAGTATTTT CASSPQGNQGDTQYF few TRBV7-2 . TRBJ2-3
TGTGCCAGCAGCCTGGGGACAGCGCTCTACACCGGGGAGCTGTTTTTT CASSLGTALYTGELFF many TRBV5-4 TRBD1 TRBJ2-2
TGTGCCAGCAGTTTCGTGGGGGGCAGGCAAGAGACCCAGTACTTC CASSFVGGRQETQYF many TRBV6-5 . TRBJ2-5
TGCAGCGTTCGGAGCGAACGATACTATGGCTACACCTTC CSVRSERYYGYTF many TRBV29-1 . TRBJ1-2
TGTGCCAGCAGCTTAAACCCACTGACGGGGGCCTTCACAGATACGCAGTATTTT CASSLNPLTGAFTDTQYF many TRBV7-3 . TRBJ2-3
TGCGCCAGCAGCTTGGTGACAGTTCAAGAGACCCAGTACTTC CASSLVTVQETQYF many TRBV5-1 . TRBJ2-5
TGCGCCAGCAGCTTGGTCCGCAACGACTACAATGAGCAGTTCTTC CASSLVRNDYNEQFF many TRBV5-1 . TRBJ2-1
TGCGCCAGCAGCCTCCGACTCCTTAACACCGGGGAGCTGTTTTTT CASSLRLLNTGELFF many TRBV5-1 . TRBJ2-2
TGTGCCAGCTCACTAGCTCCGGGGGGCCCTAATTTCTACGAGCAGTACTTC CASSLAPGGPNFYEQYF many TRBV18 . TRBJ2-7
TGCGCCAGCAGCCAAGATCGGGTGACAGGGAGCACAGATACGCAGTATTTT CASSQDRVTGSTDTQYF . TRBV4-3 TRBD1 TRBJ2-3
TGTGCCAGCAGCTTAGGAGATAGCGGGCCCTACAATGAGCAGTTCTTC CASSLGDSGPYNEQFF many TRBV11-3 TRBD2 TRBJ2-1
TGTGCCAGCAGCCAAGACTCGACGGCGGGGGCCAACGTCCTGACTTTC CASSQDSTAGANVLTF few TRBV3-1 . TRBJ2-6
TGTGCCAGCAGTTTATCCCACGCATACGGCTTCACAGATACGCAGTATTTT CASSLSHAYGFTDTQYF many TRBV12-3/TRBV12-4 . TRBJ2-3
TGTGCCAGCTCACCCAGAACGCACACAGATACGCAGTATTTT CASSPRTHTDTQYF many TRBV18 . TRBJ2-3
TGTGCCAGCAGTTTATATTCTATCGGACTAGCGGGGGGCGCCCAACGCGATGAGCAGTTCTTC CASSLYSIGLAGGAQRDEQFF many TRBV27 TRBD2 TRBJ2-1
TGTGCCAGCAGTCCACCACTGACAGTTACAGATACGCAGTATTTT CASSPPLTVTDTQYF many TRBV6-6 . TRBJ2-3
TGTGCCAGCAGTTTTCAAAGGGGAGGCACTGAAGCTTTCTTT CASSFQRGGTEAFF many TRBV27 . TRBJ1-1
TGTGCCAGCAGCTTAGTACAGGAGGGGGTACGGCGAAGTGGCTACACCTTC CASSLVQEGVRRSGYTF many TRBV7-2 . TRBJ1-2
TGTGCCAGCAGCTTGGGGGCAGTCTTGACGCAAGAGACCCAGTACTTC CASSLGAVLTQETQYF many TRBV5-5 . TRBJ2-5
TGTGCCAGCAGTAGACCGGGACAGGGGAAAGAGACCCAGTACTTC CASSRPGQGKETQYF many TRBV12-3/TRBV12-4 TRBD1 TRBJ2-5
TGTGCCAGCAAAATCGGGGGGGCGGCAGATACGCAGTATTTT CASKIGGAADTQYF medium-sized TRBV7-3 TRBD2 TRBJ2-3
TGCAGTGCTAGAGTTTTGTGGGCAGGTGACACCTACGAGCAGTACTTC CSARVLWAGDTYEQYF many TRBV20-1 . TRBJ2-7
TGTGCCAGCAGCGGAGGGGAGACCCAGTACTTC CASSGGETQYF many TRBV5-4 . TRBJ2-5
TGCGCCAGCTCAGAAGACGGGAGGGAGACCCAGTACTTC CASSEDGRETQYF many TRBV5-1 TRBD2 TRBJ2-5
TGTGCCAGCAAGGGACTAGCGAGTCAGTATTTT CASKGLASQYF many TRBV12-3/TRBV12-4 TRBD2 TRBJ2-3